Below are 16 T cell receptor beta chains sequenced from a single sample in a study of graft-versus-host responses after intestinal transplantation. The assay was immunoSEQ multiplex PCR, and TCRdb's table has in-frame clones only and misses some. The data contain tens of thousands of clones, around 91% of them seen just once; the ten biggest clones take up approximately 2.9%. Sequenced here: PBMCs, sampled roughly 120 days after intestinal transplantation. Receptor source: a human patient who received an intestinal transplant, so some T cells may come from the graft donor.

V usage is TRBV5-4 and J usage is TRBJ2-1; D may be TRBD1 or TRBD2 (6 bases each). The CDR3 has 16 amino acids. Germline assignment: CDR1 SGHNT and CDR2 YYREEE (reference sequence). With 4 bases removed from V and 3 bases from J, the gap between germline ends came to 17 bases. In nucleotides, the CDR3 is TGTGCCAGCAGCCGCCAAGGGGGGCAGAACTACAATGAGCAGTTCTTC. This gives the protein CASSRQGGQNYNEQFF.

V gene TRBV29-1 combines with J gene TRBJ2-1; TRBD2 might be the D (5 bases). The CDR3 sequence is 16 residues long. Germline values: CDR1 SQVTM, CDR2 ANQGSEA. Trimming cost V 0 bases and J 0 bases, with 12 bases left between them. The CDR3 reads CSVEERAISSYNEQFF. DNA of the CDR3: TGCAGCGTTGAAGAGCGGGCTATTAGCTCCTACAATGAGCAGTTCTTC.

The chain uses TRBV7-9 and TRBJ2-7, with 8 bases identical to TRBD2. V lost 0 bases, J lost 2 bases, and 12 bases stayed unmatched. Germline CDR1 and CDR2: SEHNR and FQNEAQ (reference sequence). The length of the CDR3 is 18 residues. The CDR3, as DNA: TGTGCCAGCAGCTTAGCCCGGGGTCTAGCGGGCGAAACCTACGAGCAGTACTTC. This codes for CASSLARGLAGETYEQYF.

This clone was found a few times. This sequence joins TRBV6-1 and TRBJ1-3; TRBD1 is a possible D gene (6 bases). CDR1 MNHNS and CDR2 SASEGT come from the germline V gene. V was clipped by 0 bases and J by 9 bases, with 12 bases between them. The CDR3 is 14 residues long. CDR3 amino acids: CASSEAQGWVTIYF. In DNA form, the CDR3 reads TGTGCCAGCAGTGAAGCCCAGGGGTGGGTCACCATATATTTT.

DNA of the CDR3: TGTGCCAGCAGCGCCGGGACTAGCTACCCCTACGAGCAGTACTTC. Protein sequence: CASSAGTSYPYEQYF. The gene calls are TRBV9 and TRBJ2-7, with 9 bases aligning to TRBD2. CDR3 length: 15 amino acids. From germline, CDR1 is SGDLS and CDR2 YYNGEE. Trimming took 3 bases from V and 2 from J; bases not matched to a gene: 6.

The chain carries TRBV7-2 and TRBJ2-7; D is undetermined. Germline V gene lookup returns CDR1 SGHTA and CDR2 FQGNSA. The CDR3 is 13 amino acids. Between the trimmed V and J ends, which lost 5 bases and 1 base, there was a span of 9 bases. The CDR3 DNA reads TGTGCCAGCAGCGACATGATGTCCTACGAGCAGTACTTC. It specifies CASSDMMSYEQYF.

The count of this clone is one. V gene TRBV5-1 combines with J gene TRBJ2-3; D uncertain. Per the germline V gene, CDR1 is SGHRS and CDR2 is YFSETQ. V lost 4 bases and J 1 base, leaving 4 bases between the germline ends. The CDR3 is made up of 12 amino acids. For the CDR3, the DNA is TGCGCCAGCAGCCCTCGCACAGATACGCAGTATTTT. Its protein product is CASSPRTDTQYF.

The chain is built from TRBV7-2 and TRBJ1-2; D unclear. The CDR3 consists of 12 residues. Trimming left V 1 base short and J 14 bases short, with 14 bases between. From germline, CDR1 is SGHTA and CDR2 FQGNSA. CDR3 in DNA: TGTGCCAGCAGCTTAGTTGCCCGGAGTAGGACCTTC. Protein: CASSLVARSRTF.

The chain carries TRBV4-1 and TRBJ1-5; 9 positions agree with TRBD1. The CDR3 sequence is 13 residues long. Trimming took 3 bases from V and 7 from J; bases not matched to a gene: 1. Per the germline V gene, CDR1 is MGHRA and CDR2 is YSYEKL. The CDR3 sequence: CASSQTGGQPQHF. In nucleotides, the CDR3 is TGCGCCAGCAGCCAGACAGGGGGACAGCCCCAGCATTTT.

The rearrangement links TRBV7-9 to TRBJ2-1, with 9 nucleotides matching TRBD2. V lost 3 bases and J lost 4; bases outside the gene matches: 7. The CDR3 has 16 residues. In germline, CDR1 is SEHNR, CDR2 FQNEAQ (reference sequence). CDR3 protein: CASSFRTSGFYNEQFF. The CDR3, as DNA: TGTGCCAGCAGCTTTCGTACTAGCGGGTTTTACAATGAGCAGTTCTTC.

The CDR3 sequence is CASSLVGGEGEKLFF. As DNA, the CDR3 is TGCGCCAGCAGCTTGGTCGGTGGTGAGGGGGAAAAACTGTTTTTT. The chain joins TRBV5-1 to TRBJ1-4; tentatively, D is TRBD1 (5 bases). CDR3 length: 15 amino acids. Deletions cut 0 bases from V and 8 bases from J, with 14 bases between. The germline CDR1 and CDR2 sequences are SGHRS and YFSETQ.

The chain links TRBV2 to TRBJ2-1, with D hard to call. Deletions cut 2 bases from V and 8 bases from J, with 7 bases between. The CDR3 has 12 amino acids. Per germline, CDR1 SNHLY and CDR2 FYNNEI. The CDR3, as DNA: TGTGCCAGCAGTGAAACAATGTATGAGCAGTTCTTC. It encodes CASSETMYEQFF. The variable domain in full, completed from reference TRBV2 and TRBJ2-1, reads EPEVTQTPSHQVTQMGQEVILRCVPISNHLYFYWYRQILGQKVEFLVSFYNNEISEKSEIFDDQFSVERPDGSNFTLKIRSTKLEDSAMYFCASSETMYEQFFGPGTRLTVL.

The V and J genes are TRBV28 and TRBJ1-5; D ambiguous. CDR3 length: 15 amino acids. Germline CDR1 and CDR2: MDHEN and SYDVKM. V lost 3 bases, J lost 6 bases, and 15 bases lay in between. CDR3 nucleotide sequence: TGTGCCAGCAGTTTCCGAATTGCGGGTGCTCAGCCCCAGCATTTT. Its translation is CASSFRIAGAQPQHF.

J is TRBJ2-3 and V is TRBV19; D is unclear. The CDR3 contains 14 residues. CDR1 and CDR2 (germline): LNHDA, SQIVND (reference sequence). V was trimmed by 7 bases and J by 6 bases, leaving 17 bases between them. CDR3 loop: CASTPPDNTDTQYF. The CDR3 DNA is TGTGCCAGTACCCCCCCAGATAACACGGATACGCAGTATTTT.

The chain has TRBV7-9 and TRBJ2-7, with D possibly TRBD2 on 5 matching bases. CDR1 SEHNR and CDR2 FQNEAQ come from the germline V gene (reference sequence). The CDR3 sequence is 14 residues long. V lost 5 bases to trimming and J lost 0 bases, with 11 bases between them. CDR3: CASSRGLSSYEQYF. In DNA form, the CDR3 reads TGTGCCAGCAGCCGAGGGCTCAGCTCCTACGAGCAGTACTTC. Full variable domain (rest looked up from reference TRBV7-9 and TRBJ2-7): DTGVSQNPRHKITKRGQNVTFRCDPISEHNRLYWYRQTLGQGPEFLTYFQNEAQLEKSRLLSDRFSAERPKGSFSTLEIQRTEQGDSAMYLCASSRGLSSYEQYFGPGTRLTVT.

J is TRBJ2-2 and V is TRBV5-4, with 13 bases that match TRBD2. J lost 7 bases, V lost 4 bases, and 7 bases had no gene match. CDR1 and CDR2 from the germline V gene are SGHNT and YYREEE (reference sequence). This CDR3 spans 16 amino acids. The CDR3 region has the DNA TGTGCCAGCAGCACCAGGACTAGCGGGAGTGGCGGGGAGCTGTTTTTT. This gives the protein CASSTRTSGSGGELFF.